The 10 T cell receptor beta chains listed next were all sequenced from one sample in a study of T-cell memory formation after mild COVID-19. TCRdb passed the 5' RACE reads through MiXCR, listing each CDR3 protein once. Of about 340,000 distinct CDR3 sequences in the sample, around a fifth were seen once. Input material: PBMCs or a T cell subset sorted from them (not recorded which). The receptors stem from an adult woman who had mild COVID-19 (a few samples of this study predate the infection). Cell type and time point are not known.

The J gene is TRBJ1-1, the V gene TRBV30; no definite D call. The V end was cut by 5 bases, the J end by 4 bases, with 11 bases between. This CDR3 has 12 amino acids. Germline assignment: CDR1 GTSNPN and CDR2 SVGIG (reference sequence). This CDR3 is CAWGEASTEAFF. In nucleotides, the CDR3 is TGTGCCTGGGGGGAGGCGAGCACTGAAGCTTTCTTT.

V gene TRBV14 combines with J gene TRBJ2-1; 7 bases fit TRBD2. CDR1 is SGHDN, CDR2 FVKESK, per germline. V was pared by 4 bases and J by 3 bases, with 9 bases of the junction left unmatched. The CDR3 sequence is 16 residues long. In nucleotides, the CDR3 is TGTGCCAGCAGCCTCCTTATGGGCGGGGGCTACAATGAGCAGTTCTTC. Its translation is CASSLLMGGGYNEQFF. Full variable domain (rest looked up from reference TRBV14 and TRBJ2-1): EAGVTQFPSHSVIEKGQTVTLRCDPISGHDNLYWYRRVMGKEIKFLLHFVKESKQDESGMPNNRFLAERTGGTYSTLKVQPAELEDSGVYFCASSLLMGGGYNEQFFGPGTRLTVL.

This CDR3 is CASSSVTGANTEAFF. CDR3 bases: TGCGCCAGCAGCTCCGTGACAGGGGCGAACACTGAAGCTTTCTTT. This chain links TRBV5-1 with TRBJ1-1; TRBD1 matches 8 bases. V lost 3 bases, J lost 1 base, and 5 bases stayed unmatched. The CDR3 length is 15 residues. From germline, CDR1 is SGHRS and CDR2 YFSETQ.

The V gene is TRBV27, the J gene TRBJ1-5; no clear D. Trimming removed 5 bases from V and 6 bases from J, with 11 bases in between. Germline V CDR1 and CDR2: MNHEY, SMNVEV (reference sequence). CDR3 length equals 13 residues. This chain's CDR3 is CASSLEAGQPQHF. In nucleotides, the CDR3 is TGTGCCAGCAGTCTAGAAGCAGGTCAGCCCCAGCATTTT.

There are many counts of this clonotype. The CDR3 protein is CASSLTRNEQFF. CDR3 nucleotides: TGTGCCAGCAGCCTCACAAGGAATGAGCAGTTCTTC. This chain joins TRBV7-8 and TRBJ2-1; D is uncertain. CDR3 size: 12 residues. Per the germline V gene, CDR1 is SGHVS and CDR2 is FQNEAQ. Trimming stripped 5 bases from V and 7 bases from J, with 9 bases between.

This clonotype turned up a few times. J is TRBJ2-2 and V is TRBV7-8; TRBD1 agrees at 9 bases. Germline lookup yields CDR1 SGHVS and CDR2 FQNEAQ. The J segment lost 2 bases and the V segment lost 4 bases, leaving 5 bases of the junction unmatched. The CDR3 covers 16 residues. In DNA form, the CDR3 reads TGTGCCAGCAGCTCCGGGACAGGGCATAACACCGGGGAGCTGTTTTTT. It specifies CASSSGTGHNTGELFF.

This chain connects TRBV10-3 to TRBJ2-7, with D hard to call. The V gene lost 5 bases and the J gene lost 0 bases, with 5 bases spanning the gap. Germline V gives CDR1 ENHRY, CDR2 SYGVKD. The CDR3 runs to 12 residues. The CDR3: CAISPSSYEQYF. CDR3 DNA: TGTGCCATCAGTCCGAGCTCCTACGAGCAGTACTTC.

The sample holds a few counts of this clonotype. The chain is built from TRBV5-1 and TRBJ2-7, with 15 bases identical to TRBD2. The CDR3 extends over 17 amino acids. The V gene's germline CDR1 is SGHRS and CDR2 YFSETQ. V dropped 0 bases and J dropped 5; count of bases not matched to a gene: 6. DNA for the CDR3: TGCGCCAGCAGCTTGGCCCGGACTAGCGGGAGGGAAGACGAGCAGTACTTC. Its translation is CASSLARTSGREDEQYF.

This clonotype has at least ten counts. This chain joins TRBV15 and TRBJ2-7; 8 bases are shared with TRBD2. The CDR3 spans 15 residues. The J segment lost 0 bases and the V segment lost 5 bases, leaving 6 bases of the junction unmatched. Germline values: CDR1 LNHNV, CDR2 YYDKDF (reference sequence). CDR3 in DNA: TGTGCCACCAGCGGCCCCGGGACTAGCTCCTACGAGCAGTACTTC. Its protein product is CATSGPGTSSYEQYF.

The V gene is TRBV12-5, the J gene TRBJ2-2, with TRBD2 identical over 12 bases. Germline CDR1 reads LGHNT; CDR2 reads FRNRAP. There are 16 residues in the CDR3. J lost 7 bases, V lost 6 bases, and 9 bases had no gene match. DNA of the CDR3: TGTGCTAGTGGAACCGAGACTAGCGGGAGCGGCGGGGAGCTGTTTTTT. Residues: CASGTETSGSGGELFF.